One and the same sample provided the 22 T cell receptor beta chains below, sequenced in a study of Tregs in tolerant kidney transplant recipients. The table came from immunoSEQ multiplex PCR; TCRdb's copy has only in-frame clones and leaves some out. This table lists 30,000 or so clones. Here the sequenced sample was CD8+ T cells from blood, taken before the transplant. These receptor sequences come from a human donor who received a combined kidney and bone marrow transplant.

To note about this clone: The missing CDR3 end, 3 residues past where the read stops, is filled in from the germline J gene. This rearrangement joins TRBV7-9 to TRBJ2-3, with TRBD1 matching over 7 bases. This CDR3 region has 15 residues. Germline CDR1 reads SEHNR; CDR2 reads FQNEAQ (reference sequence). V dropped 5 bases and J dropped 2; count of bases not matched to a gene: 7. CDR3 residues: CASSRDSHLTDTQYF. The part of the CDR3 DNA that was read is TGTGCCAGCAGCCGGGACAGTCACCTCACAGATACG.

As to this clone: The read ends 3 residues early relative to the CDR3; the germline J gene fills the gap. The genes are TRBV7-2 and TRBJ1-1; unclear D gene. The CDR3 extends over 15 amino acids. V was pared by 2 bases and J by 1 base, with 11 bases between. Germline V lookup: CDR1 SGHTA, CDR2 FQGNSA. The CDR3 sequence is CASSLIVAGNTEAFF. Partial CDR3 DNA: TGTGCCAGCAGCTTAATCGTCGCGGGGAACACTGAA.

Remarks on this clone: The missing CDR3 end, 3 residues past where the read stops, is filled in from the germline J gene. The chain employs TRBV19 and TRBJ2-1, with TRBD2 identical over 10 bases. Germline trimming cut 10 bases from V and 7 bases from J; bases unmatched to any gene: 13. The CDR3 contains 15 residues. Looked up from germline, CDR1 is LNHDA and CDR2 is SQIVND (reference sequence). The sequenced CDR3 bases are TGTGCCACCACCCCCCTAGCGGGAGTATTTAATGAG. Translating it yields CATTPLAGVFNE. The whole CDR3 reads CATTPLAGVFNEQFF.

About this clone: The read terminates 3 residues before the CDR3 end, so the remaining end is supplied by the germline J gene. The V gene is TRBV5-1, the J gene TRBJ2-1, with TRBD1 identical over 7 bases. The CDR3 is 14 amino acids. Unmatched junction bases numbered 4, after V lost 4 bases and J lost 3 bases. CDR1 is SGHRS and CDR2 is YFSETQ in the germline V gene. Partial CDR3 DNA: TGCGCCAGCAGCCCCAGGGGGTTCTACAATGAG. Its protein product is CASSPRGFYNE. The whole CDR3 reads CASSPRGFYNEQFF.

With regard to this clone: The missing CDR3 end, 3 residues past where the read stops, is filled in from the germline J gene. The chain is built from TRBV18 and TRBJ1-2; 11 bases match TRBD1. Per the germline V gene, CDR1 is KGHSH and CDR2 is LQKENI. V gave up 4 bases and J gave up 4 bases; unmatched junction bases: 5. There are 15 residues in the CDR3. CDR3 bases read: TGTGCCAGCTCACAGGGACAGGGGGAGATCTATGGC. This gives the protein CASSQGQGEIYG. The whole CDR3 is CASSQGQGEIYGYTF.

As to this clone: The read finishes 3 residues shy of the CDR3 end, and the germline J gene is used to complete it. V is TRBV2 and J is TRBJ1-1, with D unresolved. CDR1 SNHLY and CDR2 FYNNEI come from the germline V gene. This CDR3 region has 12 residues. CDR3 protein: CASSEGSIEAFF. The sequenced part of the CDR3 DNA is TGTGCCAGCAGTGAAGGTAGCATCGAA.

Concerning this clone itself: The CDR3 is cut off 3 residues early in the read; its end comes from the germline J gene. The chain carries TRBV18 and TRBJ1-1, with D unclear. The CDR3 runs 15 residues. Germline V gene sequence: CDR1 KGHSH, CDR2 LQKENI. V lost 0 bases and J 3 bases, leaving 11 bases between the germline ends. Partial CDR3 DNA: TGTGCCAGCTCACCACCTGGCGGAGGATACACTGAA. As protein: CASSPPGGGYTE. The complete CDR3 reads CASSPPGGGYTEAFF. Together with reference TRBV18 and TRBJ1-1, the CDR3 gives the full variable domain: NAGVMQNPRHLVRRRGQEARLRCSPMKGHSHVYWYRQLPEEGLKFMVYLQKENIIDESGMPKERFSAEFPKEGPSILRIQQVVRGDSAAYFCASSPPGGGYTEAFFGQGTRLTVV.

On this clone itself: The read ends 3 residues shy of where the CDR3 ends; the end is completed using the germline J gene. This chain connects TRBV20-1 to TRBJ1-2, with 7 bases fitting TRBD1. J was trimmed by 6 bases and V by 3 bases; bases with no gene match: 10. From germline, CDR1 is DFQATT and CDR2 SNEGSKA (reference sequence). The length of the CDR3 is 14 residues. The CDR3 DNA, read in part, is TGCAGTGCTAGTGGCCCCGACAGGGCCCATGGC. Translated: CSASGPDRAHG. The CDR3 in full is CSASGPDRAHGYTF.

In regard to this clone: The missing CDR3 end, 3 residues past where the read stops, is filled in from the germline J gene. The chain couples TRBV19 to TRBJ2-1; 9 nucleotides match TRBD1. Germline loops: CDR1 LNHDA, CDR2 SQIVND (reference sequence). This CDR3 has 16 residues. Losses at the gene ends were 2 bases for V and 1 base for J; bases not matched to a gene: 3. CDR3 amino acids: CASSITGTGSYNEQFF. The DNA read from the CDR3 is TGTGCCAGTAGTATAACCGGGACAGGGTCCTACAATGAG. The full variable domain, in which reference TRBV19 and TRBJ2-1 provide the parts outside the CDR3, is DGGITQSPKYLFRKEGQNVTLSCEQNLNHDAMYWYRQDPGQGLRLIYYSQIVNDFQKGDIAEGYSVSREKKESFPLTVTSAQKNPTAFYLCASSITGTGSYNEQFFGPGTRLTVL.

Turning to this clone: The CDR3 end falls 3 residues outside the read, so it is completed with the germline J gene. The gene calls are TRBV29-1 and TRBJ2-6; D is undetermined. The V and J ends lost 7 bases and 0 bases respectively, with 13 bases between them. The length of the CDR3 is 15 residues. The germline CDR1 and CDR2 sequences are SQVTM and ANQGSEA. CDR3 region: CSALSDRSGANVLTF. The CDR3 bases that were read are TGCAGCGCGCTATCTGATCGCTCTGGGGCCAACGTC. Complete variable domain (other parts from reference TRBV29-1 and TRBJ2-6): SAVISQKPSRDICQRGTSLTIQCQVDSQVTMMFWYRQQPGQSLTLIATANQGSEATYESGFVIDKFPISRPNLTFSTLTVSNMSPEDSSIYLCSALSDRSGANVLTFGAGSRLTVL.

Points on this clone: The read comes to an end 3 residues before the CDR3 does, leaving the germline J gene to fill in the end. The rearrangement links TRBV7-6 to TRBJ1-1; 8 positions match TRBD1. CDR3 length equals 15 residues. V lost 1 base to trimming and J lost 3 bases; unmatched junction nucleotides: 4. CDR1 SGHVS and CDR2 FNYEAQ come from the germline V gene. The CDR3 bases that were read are TGTGCCAGCAGCTTAGGAACAGGGGGGGACACTGAA. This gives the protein CASSLGTGGDTE. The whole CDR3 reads CASSLGTGGDTEAFF.

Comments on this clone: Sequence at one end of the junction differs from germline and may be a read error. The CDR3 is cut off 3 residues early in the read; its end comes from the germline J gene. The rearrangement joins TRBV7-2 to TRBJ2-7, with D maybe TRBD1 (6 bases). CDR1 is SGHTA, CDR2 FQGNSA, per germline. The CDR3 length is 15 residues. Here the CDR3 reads CASTLPDRSSYEQYF. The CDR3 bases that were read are TGTGCCAGCACCTTACCGGACAGAAGCTCCTACGAG.

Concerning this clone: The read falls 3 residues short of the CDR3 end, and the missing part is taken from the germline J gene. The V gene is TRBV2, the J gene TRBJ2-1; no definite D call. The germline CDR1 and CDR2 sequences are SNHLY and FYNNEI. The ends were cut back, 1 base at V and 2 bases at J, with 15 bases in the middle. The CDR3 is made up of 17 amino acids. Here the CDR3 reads CASSEGGDWVTYNEQFF. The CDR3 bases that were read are TGTGCCAGCAGTGAAGGCGGAGACTGGGTTACCTACAATGAG. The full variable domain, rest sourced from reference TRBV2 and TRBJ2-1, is EPEVTQTPSHQVTQMGQEVILRCVPISNHLYFYWYRQILGQKVEFLVSFYNNEISEKSEIFDDQFSVERPDGSNFTLKIRSTKLEDSAMYFCASSEGGDWVTYNEQFFGPGTRLTVL.

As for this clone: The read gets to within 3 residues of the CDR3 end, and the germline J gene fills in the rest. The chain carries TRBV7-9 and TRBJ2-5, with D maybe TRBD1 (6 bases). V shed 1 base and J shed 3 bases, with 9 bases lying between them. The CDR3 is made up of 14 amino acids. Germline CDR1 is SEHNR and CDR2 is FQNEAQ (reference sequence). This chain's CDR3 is CASSLDREKETQYF. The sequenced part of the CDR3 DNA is TGTGCCAGCAGCTTAGACAGGGAAAAAGAGACC. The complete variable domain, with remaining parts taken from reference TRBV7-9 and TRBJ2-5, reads DTGVSQNPRHKITKRGQNVTFRCDPISEHNRLYWYRQTLGQGPEFLTYFQNEAQLEKSRLLSDRFSAERPKGSFSTLEIQRTEQGDSAMYLCASSLDREKETQYFGPGTRLLVL.

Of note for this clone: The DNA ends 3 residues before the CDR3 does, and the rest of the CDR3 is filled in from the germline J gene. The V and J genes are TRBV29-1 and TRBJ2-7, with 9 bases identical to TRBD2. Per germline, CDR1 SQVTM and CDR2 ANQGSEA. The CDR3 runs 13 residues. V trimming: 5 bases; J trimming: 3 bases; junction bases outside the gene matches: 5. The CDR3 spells CSVSAGGFYEQYF. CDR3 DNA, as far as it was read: TGCAGCGTTTCCGCGGGAGGGTTCTACGAG.

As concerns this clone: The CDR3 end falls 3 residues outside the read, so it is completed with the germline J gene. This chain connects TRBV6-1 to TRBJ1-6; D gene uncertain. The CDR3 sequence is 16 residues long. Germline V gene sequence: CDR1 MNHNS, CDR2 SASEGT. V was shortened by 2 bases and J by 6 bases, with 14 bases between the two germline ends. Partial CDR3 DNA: TGTGCCAGCAGTGAAAGGAGGGTACCAGGTAATTCACCC. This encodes CASSERRVPGNSP. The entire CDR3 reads CASSERRVPGNSPLHF.

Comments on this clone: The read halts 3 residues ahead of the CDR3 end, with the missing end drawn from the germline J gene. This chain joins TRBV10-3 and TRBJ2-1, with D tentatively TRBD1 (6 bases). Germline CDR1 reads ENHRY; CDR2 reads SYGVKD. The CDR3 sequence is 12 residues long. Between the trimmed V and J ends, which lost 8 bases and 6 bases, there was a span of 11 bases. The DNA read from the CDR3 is TGTGCCATCCAGGGGAGCCTCAATGAG. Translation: CAIQGSLNE. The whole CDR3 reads CAIQGSLNEQFF.

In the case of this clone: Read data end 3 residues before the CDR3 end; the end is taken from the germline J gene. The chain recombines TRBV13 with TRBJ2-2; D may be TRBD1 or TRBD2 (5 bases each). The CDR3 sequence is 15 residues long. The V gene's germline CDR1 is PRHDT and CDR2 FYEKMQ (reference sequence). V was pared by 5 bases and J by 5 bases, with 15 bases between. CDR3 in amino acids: CASSTDRGVTGELFF. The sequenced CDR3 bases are TGTGCCAGCAGCACAGACAGAGGGGTAACCGGGGAG.

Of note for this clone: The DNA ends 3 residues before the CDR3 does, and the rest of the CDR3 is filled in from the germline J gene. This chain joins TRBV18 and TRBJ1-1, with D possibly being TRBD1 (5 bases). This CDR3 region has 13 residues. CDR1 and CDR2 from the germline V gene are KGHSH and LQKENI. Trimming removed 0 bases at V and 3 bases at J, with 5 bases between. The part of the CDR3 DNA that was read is TGTGCCAGCTCACCACCGGGGCACACTGAA. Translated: CASSPPGHTE. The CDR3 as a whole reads CASSPPGHTEAFF. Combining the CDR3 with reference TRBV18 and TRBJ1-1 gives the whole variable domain NAGVMQNPRHLVRRRGQEARLRCSPMKGHSHVYWYRQLPEEGLKFMVYLQKENIIDESGMPKERFSAEFPKEGPSILRIQQVVRGDSAAYFCASSPPGHTEAFFGQGTRLTVV.

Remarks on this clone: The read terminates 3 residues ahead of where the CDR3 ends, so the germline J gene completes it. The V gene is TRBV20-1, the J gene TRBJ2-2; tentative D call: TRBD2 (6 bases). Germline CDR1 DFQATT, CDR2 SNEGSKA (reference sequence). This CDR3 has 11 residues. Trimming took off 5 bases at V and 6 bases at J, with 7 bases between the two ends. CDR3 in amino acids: CSARRAGELFF. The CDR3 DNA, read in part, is TGCAGTGCTCGGAGGGCCGGGGAG.

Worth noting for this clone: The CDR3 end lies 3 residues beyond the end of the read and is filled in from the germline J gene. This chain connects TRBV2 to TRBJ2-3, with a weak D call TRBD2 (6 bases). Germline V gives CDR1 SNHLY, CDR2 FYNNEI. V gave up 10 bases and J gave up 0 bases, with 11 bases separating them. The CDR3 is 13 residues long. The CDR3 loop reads CAKTGTSTDTQYF. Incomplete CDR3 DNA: TGTGCCAAAACCGGGACTAGCACAGATACG.

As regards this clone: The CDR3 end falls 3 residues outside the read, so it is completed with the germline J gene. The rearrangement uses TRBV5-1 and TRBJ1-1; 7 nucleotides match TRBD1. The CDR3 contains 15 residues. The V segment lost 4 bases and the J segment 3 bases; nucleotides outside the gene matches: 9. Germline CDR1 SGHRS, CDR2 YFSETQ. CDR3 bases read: TGCGCCAGCAGCCGGGGGACAGAACTCTACACTGAA. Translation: CASSRGTELYTE. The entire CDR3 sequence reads CASSRGTELYTEAFF.